The TCR beta chain under discussion was sequenced for a study of chemoradiotherapy in HPV16-positive cancers. CDR1 is LNHDA, CDR2 SQIVND, per germline (reference sequence). This CDR3 has 14 amino acids. Trimming cost V 5 bases and J 7 bases; bases outside gene matches: 7. TCRdb's table, derived via immunoSEQ multiplex PCR, lists solely in-frame clones and lacks some. The table shows roughly 11,000 clones, with around 76% occurring only once. The sample was taken from a patient who underwent chemoradiotherapy. The chain has TRBV19 and TRBJ2-7; TRBD1 agrees at 11 bases. The sequence was obtained from a human donor with HPV-associated anogenital cancer. The CDR3 DNA reads TGTGCCAGTAGTCCCGGACAGGGGGCGGGTGAGCAGTACTTC. It codes for CASSPGQGAGEQYF.